The sequence of this T cell receptor (beta chain) was determined in a study of T cells in Graves' hyperthyroidism and ophthalmopathy. Uncontrolled infection, other autoimmune disease, pregnancy or lactation excluded patients. Only a few counts were recorded for this clonotype. Its antigen is currently unknown. Study-wide points: A 13 V-J signature model discriminated ophthalmopathy versus stable hyperthyroidism. Blood also held most thyroid clonotypes expanded beyond 0.001.

CDR3 length: 15 residues. V was pared by 7 bases and J by 3 bases, with 7 bases of the junction left unmatched. Germline values: CDR1 KGHDR, CDR2 SFDVKD. Authors of the study amplified TCR beta CDR3 regions from RNA transcripts. A set of HTBI primers served as the primers for a first-round RT-PCR of the TCR CDR3. One entry per CDR3 protein, called by TCRdb with MiXCR from the multiplex PCR reads. The sample has about 600,000 distinct CDR3 sequences, roughly 15% seen once. This receptor was identified in a woman aged 45-60 years with Graves' ophthalmopathy. This chain connects TRBV24-1 to TRBJ2-7; 11 positions match TRBD1. What was sequenced was blood. CDR3 sequence: CATSKGTGGLYEQYF. CDR3 DNA sequence: TGTGCCACCAGCAAGGGGACAGGGGGACTCTACGAGCAGTACTTC.